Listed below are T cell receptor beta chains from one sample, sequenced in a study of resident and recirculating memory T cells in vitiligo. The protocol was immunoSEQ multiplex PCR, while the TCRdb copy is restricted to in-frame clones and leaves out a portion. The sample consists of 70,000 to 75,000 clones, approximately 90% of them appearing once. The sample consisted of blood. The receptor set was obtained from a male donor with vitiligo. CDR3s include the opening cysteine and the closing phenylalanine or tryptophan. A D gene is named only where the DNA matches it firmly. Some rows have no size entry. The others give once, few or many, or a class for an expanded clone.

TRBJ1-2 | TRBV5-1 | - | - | CASSTRTGLDYGYTF | TGCGCCAGCAGCACCCGGACGGGGTTGGACTATGGCTACACCTTC
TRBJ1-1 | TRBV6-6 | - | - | CASSSPHRERTEAFF | TGTGCCAGCAGTTCCCCACACAGGGAGAGGACTGAAGCTTTCTTT
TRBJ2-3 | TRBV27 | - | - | CASSSLAGSTDTQYF | TGTGCCAGCAGTAGCTTGGCGGGGAGCACAGATACGCAGTATTTT
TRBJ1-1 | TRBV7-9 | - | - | CASRGPLMNTEAFF | TGTGCCAGCAGGGGGCCCCTCATGAACACTGAAGCTTTCTTT
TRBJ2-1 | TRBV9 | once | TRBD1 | CASSLYGTGDNEQFF | TGTGCCAGCAGCCTATACGGGACAGGGGACAATGAGCAGTTCTTC
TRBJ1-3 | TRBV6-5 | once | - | CASRSLSGNTIYF | TGTGCCAGCAGAAGCCTCTCTGGAAACACCATATATTTT
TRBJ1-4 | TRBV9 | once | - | CASSVEGRGGKLFF | TGTGCCAGCAGCGTAGAGGGGAGGGGGGGAAAACTGTTTTTT
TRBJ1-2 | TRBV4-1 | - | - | CASSQLQGPNYGYTF | TGCGCCAGCAGCCAACTCCAGGGGCCCAACTATGGCTACACCTTC
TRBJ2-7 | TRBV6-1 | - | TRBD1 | CASSGNRGRIYEQYF | TGTGCCAGCAGTGGGAACAGGGGACGGATCTACGAGCAGTACTTC
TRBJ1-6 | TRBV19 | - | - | CASQRDTASPLHF | TGTGCCAGCCAAAGGGACACCGCTTCTCCCCTCCACTTT
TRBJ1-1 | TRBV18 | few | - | CASSPEAGPGTEAFF | TGTGCCAGCTCCCCAGAGGCAGGGCCGGGCACTGAAGCTTTCTTT
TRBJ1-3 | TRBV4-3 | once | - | CASSRTGTWSSGNTIYF | TGCGCCAGCAGCCGAACCGGGACATGGAGCTCTGGAAACACCATATATTTT
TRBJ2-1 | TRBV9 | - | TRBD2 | CASSVGIAGGGNEQFF | TGTGCCAGCAGCGTAGGAATAGCGGGGGGGGGAAATGAGCAGTTCTTC
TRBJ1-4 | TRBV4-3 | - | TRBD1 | CASSRGTGGSEKLFF | TGCGCCAGCAGCCGAGGGACAGGGGGTTCTGAAAAACTGTTTTTT